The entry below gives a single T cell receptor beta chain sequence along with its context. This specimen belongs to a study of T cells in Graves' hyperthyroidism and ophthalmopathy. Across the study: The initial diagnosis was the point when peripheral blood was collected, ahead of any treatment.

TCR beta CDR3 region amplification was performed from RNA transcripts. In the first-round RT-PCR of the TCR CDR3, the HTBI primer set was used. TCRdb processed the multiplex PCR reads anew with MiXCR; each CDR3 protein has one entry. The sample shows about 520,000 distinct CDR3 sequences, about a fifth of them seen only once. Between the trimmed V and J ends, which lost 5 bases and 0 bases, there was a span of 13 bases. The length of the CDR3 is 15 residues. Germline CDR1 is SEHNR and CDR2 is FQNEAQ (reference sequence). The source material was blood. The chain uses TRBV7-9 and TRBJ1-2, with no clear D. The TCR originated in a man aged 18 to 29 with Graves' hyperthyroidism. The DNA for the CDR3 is TGTGCCAGCAGCCCCCCCTATCGCACTAACTATGGCTACACCTTC. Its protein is CASSPPYRTNYGYTF.